This T cell receptor beta chain was recovered during a study of cytomegalovirus exposure and HLA in healthy donors. Study-level findings and limits: The study listed some 160 cytomegalovirus-associated TCR beta chains. The authors confirmed in vitro that a few CMV-associated chains were specific for CMV antigens. While the bulk of TCR sequences proved rare, some public TCRs turned up in many donors.

About this clone: Its specificity is not known.

This table comes from immunoSEQ multiplex PCR, and its TCRdb copy is limited to in-frame clones, with some not included. The sample lists around 150,000 clones, about 80% occurring once. The CDR3 consists of 14 residues. Germline CDR1 SGHTA, CDR2 FQGNSA. V was pared by 1 base and J by 1 base, with 7 bases between. This rearrangement joins TRBV7-2 to TRBJ1-1; no firm D call. This sequence was found in a young man in good health and CMV-seropositive. Source material: PBMCs. CDR3 in DNA: TGTGCCAGCAGCTTAGTGGCGGGGAACACTGAAGCTTTCTTT. Residues: CASSLVAGNTEAFF.